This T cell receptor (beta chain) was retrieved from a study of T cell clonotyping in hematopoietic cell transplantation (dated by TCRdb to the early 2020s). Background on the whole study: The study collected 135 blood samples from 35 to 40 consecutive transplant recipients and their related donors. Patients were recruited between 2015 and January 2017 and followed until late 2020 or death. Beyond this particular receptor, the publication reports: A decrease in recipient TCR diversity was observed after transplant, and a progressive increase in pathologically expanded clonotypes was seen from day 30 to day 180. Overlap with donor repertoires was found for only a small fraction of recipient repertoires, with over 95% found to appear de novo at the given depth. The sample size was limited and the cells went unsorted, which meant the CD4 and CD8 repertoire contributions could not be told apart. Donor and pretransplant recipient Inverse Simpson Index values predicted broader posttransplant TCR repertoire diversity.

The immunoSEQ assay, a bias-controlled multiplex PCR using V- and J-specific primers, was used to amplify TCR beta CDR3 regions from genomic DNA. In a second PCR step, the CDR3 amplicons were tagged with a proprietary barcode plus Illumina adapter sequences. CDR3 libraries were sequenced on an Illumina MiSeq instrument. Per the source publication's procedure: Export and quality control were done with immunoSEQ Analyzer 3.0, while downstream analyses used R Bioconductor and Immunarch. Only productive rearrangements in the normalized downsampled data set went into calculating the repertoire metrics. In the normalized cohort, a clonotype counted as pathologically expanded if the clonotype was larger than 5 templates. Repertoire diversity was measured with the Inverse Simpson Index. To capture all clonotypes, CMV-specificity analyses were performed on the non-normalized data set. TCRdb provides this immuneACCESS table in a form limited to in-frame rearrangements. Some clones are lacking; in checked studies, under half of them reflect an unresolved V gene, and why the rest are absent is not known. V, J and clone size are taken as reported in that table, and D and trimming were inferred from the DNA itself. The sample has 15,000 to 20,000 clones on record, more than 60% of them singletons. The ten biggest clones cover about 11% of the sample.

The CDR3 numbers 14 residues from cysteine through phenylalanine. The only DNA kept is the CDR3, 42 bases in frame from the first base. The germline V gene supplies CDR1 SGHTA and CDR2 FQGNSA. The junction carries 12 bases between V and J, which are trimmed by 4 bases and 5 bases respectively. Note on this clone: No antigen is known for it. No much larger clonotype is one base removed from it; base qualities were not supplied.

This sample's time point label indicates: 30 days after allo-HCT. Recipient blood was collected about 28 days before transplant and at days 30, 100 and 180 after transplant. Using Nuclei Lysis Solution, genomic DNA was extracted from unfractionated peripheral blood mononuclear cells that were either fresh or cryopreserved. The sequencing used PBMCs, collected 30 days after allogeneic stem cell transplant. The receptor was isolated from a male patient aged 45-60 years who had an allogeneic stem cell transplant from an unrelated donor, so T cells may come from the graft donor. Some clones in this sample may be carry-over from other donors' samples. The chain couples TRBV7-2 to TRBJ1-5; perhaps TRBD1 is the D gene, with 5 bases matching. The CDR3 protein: CASSWTQGYQPQHF. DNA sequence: TGTGCCAGCAGCTGGACCCAGGGTTATCAGCCCCAGCATTTT. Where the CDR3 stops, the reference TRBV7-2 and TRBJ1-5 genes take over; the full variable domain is GAGVSQSPSNKVTEKGKDVELRCDPISGHTALYWYRQSLGQGLEFLIYFQGNSAPDKSGLPSDRFSAERTGGSVSTLTIQRTQQEDSAVYLCASSWTQGYQPQHFGDGTRLSIL.